Shown below are 3 T cell receptor beta chains from a single sample sequenced in a study of blood T cell repertoires in COVID-19 (TCRdb year 2020). The library relied on the immunoSEQ multiplex PCR assay. As stored in TCRdb, this immuneACCESS dataset retains in-frame rearrangements with V and J assigned. A fraction of the clones does not appear; measured against another copy, unresolved V genes explain less than half of the discrepancy, and the remainder lacks a known reason. This sample gives about 260,000 clones in total; under 95% of them show up just once. The top ten constitute 2.8% of the sample. Input material: PBMCs or T cells enriched from blood (not recorded which). These receptors were taken from a man aged 40-49 years who had been exposed to COVID-19.

The V and J genes are TRBV27 and TRBJ2-1; 7 bases are a match to TRBD1. Germline V gives CDR1 MNHEY, CDR2 SMNVEV (reference sequence). The junction had 7 bases not matched to a gene; V was cut back by 5 bases and J by 0 bases. The CDR3 length is 16 residues. CDR3 bases: TGTGCCAGCAGTCCGACGACAGGGAACTCCTACAATGAGCAGTTCTTC. Its translation is CASSPTTGNSYNEQFF.

This sequence joins TRBV5-1 and TRBJ1-4; no firm D call. The germline V and J ends were trimmed by 0 bases and 7 bases, with 7 bases remaining between them. This CDR3 has 13 amino acids. Germline CDR1 reads SGHRS; CDR2 reads YFSETQ. CDR3 DNA sequence: TGCGCCAGCAGCTTGGTGTCGCGTGAAAAACTGTTTTTT. This encodes CASSLVSREKLFF.

The genes are TRBV13 and TRBJ1-6; 10 nucleotides agree with TRBD1. V was pared by 0 bases and J by 7 bases, with 3 bases of the junction left unmatched. The CDR3 runs 16 residues. Germline CDR1 is PRHDT and CDR2 is FYEKMQ (reference sequence). The CDR3 protein is CASSLGTGGGNSPLHF. The CDR3, as DNA: TGTGCCAGCAGCTTAGGGACAGGGGGCGGGAATTCACCCCTCCACTTT. The complete variable domain, with remaining parts taken from reference TRBV13 and TRBJ1-6, reads AAGVIQSPRHLIKEKRETATLKCYPIPRHDTVYWYQQGPGQDPQFLISFYEKMQSDKGSIPDRFSAQQFSDYHSELNMSSLELGDSALYFCASSLGTGGGNSPLHFGNGTRLTVT.